These 2 T cell receptor beta chains share one sample of origin, sequenced in a study of prognosis after radiotherapy for stage I lung cancer. Template was genomic DNA; TCR beta CDR3 amplified in two multiplex PCR rounds. First-round PCR employed TRBV- and TRBJ-specific primers for each gene. In TCRdb, the multiplex PCR reads were re-called with MiXCR into one record per CDR3 protein. The sample holds approximately 14,000 distinct CDR3 sequences, roughly 49% seen once. The sample here was PBMCs, taken before or after stereotactic body radiation therapy (not recorded which). The source of these receptors is a donor aged 50 or older with non-small cell lung cancer.

The chain has TRBV11-2 and TRBJ2-2, with 7 bases matching TRBD1. Germline V gene data show CDR1 as SGHAT and CDR2 as FQNNGV. This CDR3 has 16 residues. Trimming cost V 4 bases and J 3 bases; bases outside gene matches: 8. The CDR3 spells CASSSPGTAYTGELFF. CDR3 nucleotide sequence: TGTGCCAGCAGCTCCCCCGGGACAGCGTACACCGGGGAGCTGTTTTTT.

This chain's CDR3 is CASSQEGSSGGGTQYF. The CDR3 DNA is TGTGCCAGCAGCCAAGAGGGGTCTAGCGGGGGGGGTACGCAGTATTTT. V is TRBV7-9 and J is TRBJ2-3; the match to TRBD2 covers 12 bases. V shed 5 bases, J shed 8 bases, and the junction held 11 bases outside the gene matches. Germline values: CDR1 SEHNR, CDR2 FQNEAQ (reference sequence). This CDR3 has 16 residues.